This TCR beta chain is from a study of cytomegalovirus exposure and HLA in healthy donors. As for the study in general: A prior analysis found around 110 million unique TCR beta sequences from 150 million to 200 million T cells. Whole-study findings and limits: For TCR beta chains, V- and J-gene trimming was later linked to a missense DCLRE1C variant.

The CDR3 consists of 15 residues. Germline loops: CDR1 SGHNT, CDR2 YYREEE (reference sequence). Trimming took 5 bases from V and 1 from J, leaving 13 bases between them. Use of 60 Vbeta and 13 Jbeta primers characterized the PCR. Sequenced by immunoSEQ multiplex PCR; TCRdb stores in-frame clones only, minus some. Here the sample spans approximately 170,000 clones, around 76% being singletons. With regard to this clone: The antigen is unknown.

This TCR was recovered from a man between 35 and 55 years old in good health and CMV-seronegative. V and J are TRBV5-4 and TRBJ1-5, with a possible D match to TRBD1 (5 bases). Sequenced material: PBMCs. CDR3 residues: CASSLGGGSNQPQHF. The DNA for the CDR3 is TGTGCCAGCAGTCTGGGGGGTGGGAGCAATCAGCCCCAGCATTTT.